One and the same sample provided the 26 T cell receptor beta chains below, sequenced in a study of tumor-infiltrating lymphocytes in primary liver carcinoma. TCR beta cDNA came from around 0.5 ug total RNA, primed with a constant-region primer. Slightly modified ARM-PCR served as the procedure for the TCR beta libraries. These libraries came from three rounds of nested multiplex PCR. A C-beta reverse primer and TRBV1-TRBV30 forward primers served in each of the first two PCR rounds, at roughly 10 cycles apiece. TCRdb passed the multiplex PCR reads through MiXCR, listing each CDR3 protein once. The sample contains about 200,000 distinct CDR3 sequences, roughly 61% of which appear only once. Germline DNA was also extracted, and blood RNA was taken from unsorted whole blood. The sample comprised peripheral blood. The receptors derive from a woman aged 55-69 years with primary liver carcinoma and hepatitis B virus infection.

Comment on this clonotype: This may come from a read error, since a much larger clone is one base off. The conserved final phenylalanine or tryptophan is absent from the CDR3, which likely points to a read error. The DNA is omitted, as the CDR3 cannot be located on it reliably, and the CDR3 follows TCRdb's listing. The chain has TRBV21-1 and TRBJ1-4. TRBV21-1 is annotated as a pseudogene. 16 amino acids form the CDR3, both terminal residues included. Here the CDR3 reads CASSSGAGLGNEKLFL.

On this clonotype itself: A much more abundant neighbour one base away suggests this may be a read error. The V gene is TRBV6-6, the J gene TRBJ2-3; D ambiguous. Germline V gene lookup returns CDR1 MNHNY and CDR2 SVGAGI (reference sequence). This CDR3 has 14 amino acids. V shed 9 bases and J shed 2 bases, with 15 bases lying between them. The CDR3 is CASVSGTHTDTQYF. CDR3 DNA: TGTGCCAGTGTCTCAGGAACCCACACAGATACGCAGTATTTT.

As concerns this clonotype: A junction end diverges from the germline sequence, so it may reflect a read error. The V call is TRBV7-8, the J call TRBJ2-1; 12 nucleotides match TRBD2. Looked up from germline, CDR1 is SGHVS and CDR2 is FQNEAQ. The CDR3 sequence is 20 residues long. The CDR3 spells CVSCLARWATSGSKSNEQFF. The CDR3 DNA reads TGTGTCAGCTGCTTAGCTCGTTGGGCGACTAGCGGGAGTAAGTCCAATGAGCAGTTCTTC.

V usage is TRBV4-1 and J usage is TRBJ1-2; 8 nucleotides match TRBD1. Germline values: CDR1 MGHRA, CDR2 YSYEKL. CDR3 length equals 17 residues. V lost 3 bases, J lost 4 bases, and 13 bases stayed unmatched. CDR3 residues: CASSQAFIGQGGYGYTF. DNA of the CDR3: TGCGCCAGCAGCCAGGCCTTCATAGGACAGGGTGGCTATGGCTACACCTTC.

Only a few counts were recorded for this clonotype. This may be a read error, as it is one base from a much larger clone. The CDR3 region is CASSDGLAGKETRYF. The CDR3 DNA follows: TGTGCCAGCAGTGACGGACTAGCGGGGAAAGAGACCCGGTACTTC. V usage is TRBV12-3 or TRBV12-4 and J usage is TRBJ2-5; 12 nucleotides align to TRBD2. This CDR3 is built from 15 residues.

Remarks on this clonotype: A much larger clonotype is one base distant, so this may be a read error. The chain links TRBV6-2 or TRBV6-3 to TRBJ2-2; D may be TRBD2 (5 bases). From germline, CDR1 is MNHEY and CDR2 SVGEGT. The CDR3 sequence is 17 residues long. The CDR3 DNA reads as TGTGCCAGCATTCAACCCCCCCCGGGTCCAAACACCGGGGAGCCGTTTTTT. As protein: CASIQPPPGPNTGEPFF.

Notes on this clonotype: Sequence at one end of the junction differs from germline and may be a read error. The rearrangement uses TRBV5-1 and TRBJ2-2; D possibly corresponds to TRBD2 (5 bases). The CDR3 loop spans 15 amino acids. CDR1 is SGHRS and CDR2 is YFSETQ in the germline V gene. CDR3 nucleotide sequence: TGCGCCGGCAGCTTAGTGCGGGTGAACACCGGGGAGCTGTTTTTT. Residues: CAGSLVRVNTGELFF.

CDR3 region: CASSGRTPVNTEAFF. The CDR3 nucleotides are TGTGCCAGCAGTGGAAGGACACCAGTGAACACTGAAGCTTTCTTT. The chain links TRBV28 to TRBJ1-1; a possible D gene is TRBD1 (5 bases). The germline V and J ends were trimmed by 5 bases and 0 bases, with 13 bases remaining between them. Germline V gene data show CDR1 as MDHEN and CDR2 as SYDVKM. CDR3 length: 15 residues. Looking up the rest from reference TRBV28 and TRBJ1-1 gives the full variable domain: DVKVTQSSRYLVKRTGEKVFLECVQDMDHENMFWYRQDPGLGLRLIYFSYDVKMKEKGDIPEGYSVSREKKERFSLILESASTNQTSMYLCASSGRTPVNTEAFFGQGTRLTVV.

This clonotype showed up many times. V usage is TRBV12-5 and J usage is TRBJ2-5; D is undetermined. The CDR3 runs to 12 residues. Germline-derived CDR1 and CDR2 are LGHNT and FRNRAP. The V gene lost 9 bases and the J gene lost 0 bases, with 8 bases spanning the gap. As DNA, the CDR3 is TGTGCTAGGAAAAGGGACCAAGAGACCCAGTACTTC. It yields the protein CARKRDQETQYF.

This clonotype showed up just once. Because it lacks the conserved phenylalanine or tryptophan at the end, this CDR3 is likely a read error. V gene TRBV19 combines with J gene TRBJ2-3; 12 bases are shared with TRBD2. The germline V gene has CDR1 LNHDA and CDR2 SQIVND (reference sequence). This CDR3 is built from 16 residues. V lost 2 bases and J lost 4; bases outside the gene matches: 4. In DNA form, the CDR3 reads TGTGCCAGTAGTATAAGGACTAGCGGGAACGCAGATACGCAGTATCTT. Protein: CASSIRTSGNADTQYL.

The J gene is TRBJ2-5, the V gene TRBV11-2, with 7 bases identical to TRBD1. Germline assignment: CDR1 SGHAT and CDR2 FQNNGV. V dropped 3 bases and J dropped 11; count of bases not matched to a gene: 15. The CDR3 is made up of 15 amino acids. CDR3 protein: CASSFSGTDYNEQYF. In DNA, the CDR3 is TGTGCCAGCAGCTTCTCAGGGACAGATTACAATGAGCAGTACTTC.

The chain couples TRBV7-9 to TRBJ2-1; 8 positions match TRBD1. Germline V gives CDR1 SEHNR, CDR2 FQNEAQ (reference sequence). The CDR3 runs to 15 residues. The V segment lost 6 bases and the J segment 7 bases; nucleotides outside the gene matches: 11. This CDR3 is CASSPQGAQGNEQFF. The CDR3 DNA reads TGTGCCAGCAGTCCCCAGGGGGCGCAGGGGAATGAGCAGTTCTTC.

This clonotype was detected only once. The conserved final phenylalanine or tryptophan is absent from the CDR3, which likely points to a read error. The CDR3 coding sequence is TGTGCCAGCAGCTCGGGTCTAACGGGACCAGATACGCAGTATTCT. Its translation is CASSSGLTGPDTQYS. The chain uses TRBV11-2 and TRBJ2-3; D is perhaps TRBD1 or TRBD2 (5 bases each). This CDR3 spans 15 amino acids. Germline V lookup: CDR1 SGHAT, CDR2 FQNNGV. Trimming shortened V by 4 bases and J by 4 bases, and 15 bases separated the two germline ends.

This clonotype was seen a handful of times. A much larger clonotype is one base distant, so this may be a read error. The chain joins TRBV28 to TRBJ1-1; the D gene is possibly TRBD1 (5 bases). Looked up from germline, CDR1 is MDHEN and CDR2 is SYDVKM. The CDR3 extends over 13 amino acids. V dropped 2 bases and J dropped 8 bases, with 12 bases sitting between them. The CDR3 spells CASSLKSQGEAFF. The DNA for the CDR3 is TGTGCCAGCAGTTTAAAGTCCCAGGGAGAAGCTTTCTTT.

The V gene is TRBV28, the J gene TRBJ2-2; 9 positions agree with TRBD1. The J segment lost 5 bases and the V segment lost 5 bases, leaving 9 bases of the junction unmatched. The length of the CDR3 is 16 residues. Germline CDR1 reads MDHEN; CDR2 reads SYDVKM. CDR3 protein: CASSGTGRLKTGELFF. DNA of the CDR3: TGTGCCAGCAGTGGGACAGGGCGACTAAAGACCGGGGAGCTGTTTTTT.

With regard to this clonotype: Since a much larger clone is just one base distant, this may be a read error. In DNA, the CDR3 is TGTGCCAGCAGTGATGATGTGGGGGTCCAGCCCCAGCATTTT. Its translation: CASSDDVGVQPQHF. The J gene is TRBJ1-5, the V gene TRBV6-1, with D possibly TRBD1 on 5 matching bases. Trimming stripped 3 bases from V and 7 bases from J, with 13 bases between. The CDR3 sequence is 14 residues long. Germline values: CDR1 MNHNS, CDR2 SASEGT.

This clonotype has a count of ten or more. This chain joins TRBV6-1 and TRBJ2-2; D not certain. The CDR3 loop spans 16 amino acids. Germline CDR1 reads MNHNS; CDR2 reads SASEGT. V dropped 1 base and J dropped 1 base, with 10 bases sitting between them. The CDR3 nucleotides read TGTGCCAGCAGTGAAGGGGCTGGTCTGAACACCGGGGAGCTGTTTTTT. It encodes CASSEGAGLNTGELFF.

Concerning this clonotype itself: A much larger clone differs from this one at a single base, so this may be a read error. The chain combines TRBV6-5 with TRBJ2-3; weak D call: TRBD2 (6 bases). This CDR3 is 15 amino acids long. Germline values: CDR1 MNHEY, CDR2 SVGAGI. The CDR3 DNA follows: TGTGCCAGCAGCAGAAGGGAGGTCAGCACAGGTACGCAGTATTTT. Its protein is CASSRREVSTGTQYF.

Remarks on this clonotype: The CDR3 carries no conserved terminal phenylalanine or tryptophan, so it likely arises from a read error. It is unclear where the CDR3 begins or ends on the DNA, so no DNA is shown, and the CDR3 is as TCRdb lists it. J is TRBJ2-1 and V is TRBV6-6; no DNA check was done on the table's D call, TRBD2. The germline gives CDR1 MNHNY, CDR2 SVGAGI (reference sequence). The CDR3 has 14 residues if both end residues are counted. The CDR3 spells CASRPRTSVGERFL.

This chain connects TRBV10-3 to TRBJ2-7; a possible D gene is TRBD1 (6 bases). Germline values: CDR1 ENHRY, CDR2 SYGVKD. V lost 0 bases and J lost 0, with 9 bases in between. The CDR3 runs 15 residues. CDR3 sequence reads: CAISESTGSSYEQYF. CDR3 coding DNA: TGTGCCATCAGTGAGTCAACAGGGAGCTCCTACGAGCAGTACTTC.

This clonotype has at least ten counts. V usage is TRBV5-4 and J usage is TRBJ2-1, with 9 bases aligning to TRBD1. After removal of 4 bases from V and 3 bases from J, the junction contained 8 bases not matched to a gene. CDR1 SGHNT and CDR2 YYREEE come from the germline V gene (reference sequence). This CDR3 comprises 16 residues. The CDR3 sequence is CASSSGDREGYNEQFF. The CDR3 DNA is TGTGCCAGCAGCAGCGGGGACAGGGAGGGCTACAATGAGCAGTTCTTC.

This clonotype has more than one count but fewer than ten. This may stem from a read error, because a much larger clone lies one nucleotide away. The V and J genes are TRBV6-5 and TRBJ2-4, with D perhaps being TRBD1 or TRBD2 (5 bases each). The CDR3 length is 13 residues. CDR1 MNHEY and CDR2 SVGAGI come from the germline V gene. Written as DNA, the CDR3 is TGTGTCAGCAGTTATGGTTCAGGGAGTATTCAGTACTTC. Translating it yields CVSSYGSGSIQYF.

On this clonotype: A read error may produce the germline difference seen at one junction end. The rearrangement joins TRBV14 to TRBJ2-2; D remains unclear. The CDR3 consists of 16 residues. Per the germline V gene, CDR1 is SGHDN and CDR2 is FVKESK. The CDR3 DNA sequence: TGTGCAAGCAGCCAAGTTAGCCACCAAAACACCGGGGAGCTGTTTTTT. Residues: CASSQVSHQNTGELFF.

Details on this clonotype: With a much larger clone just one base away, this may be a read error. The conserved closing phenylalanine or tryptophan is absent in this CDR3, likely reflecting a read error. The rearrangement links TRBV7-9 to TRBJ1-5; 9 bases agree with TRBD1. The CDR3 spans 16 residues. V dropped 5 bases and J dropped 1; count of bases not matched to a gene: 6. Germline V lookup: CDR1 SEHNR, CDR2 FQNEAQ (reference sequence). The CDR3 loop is CASSPQGAGSNQPQHS. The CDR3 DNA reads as TGTGCCAGCAGCCCACAGGGGGCAGGGAGCAATCAGCCCCAGCATTCT.

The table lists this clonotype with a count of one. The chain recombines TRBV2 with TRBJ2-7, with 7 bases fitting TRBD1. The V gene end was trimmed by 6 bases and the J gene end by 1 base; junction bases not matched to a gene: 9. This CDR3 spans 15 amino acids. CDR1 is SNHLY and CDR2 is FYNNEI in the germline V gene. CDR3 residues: CASRPYRGKSYEQYF. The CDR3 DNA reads TGTGCCAGCAGGCCGTACAGGGGCAAATCCTACGAGCAGTACTTC.

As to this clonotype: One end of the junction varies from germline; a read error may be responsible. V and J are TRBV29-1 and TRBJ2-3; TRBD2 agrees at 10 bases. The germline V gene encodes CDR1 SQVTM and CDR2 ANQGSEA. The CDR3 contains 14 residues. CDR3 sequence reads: CSVIGTSDTDTQYF. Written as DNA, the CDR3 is TGCAGCGTTATCGGGACTAGCGACACAGATACTCAGTATTTT.